Detailed here is one T cell receptor (beta chain). The data are from a study of T cell changes during pregnancy in multiple sclerosis. Profiled with immunoSEQ multiplex PCR; TCRdb holds only in-frame clones, not every one. The sample records roughly 80,000 clones, 93% being singletons. Sequencing used peripheral blood, obtained in the second trimester of pregnancy. This TCR was recovered from a female donor with multiple sclerosis, enrolled in a pregnancy study.

Here the CDR3 DNA reads TGCAGCGGGGGGACAGGGGCCAGCTATGGCTACACCTTC. This codes for CSGGTGASYGYTF. V usage is TRBV29-1 and J usage is TRBJ1-2, with 10 bases identical to TRBD1. J gave up 4 bases and V 7 bases, and 6 bases lay outside the gene matches. Germline values: CDR1 SQVTM, CDR2 ANQGSEA. The CDR3 has 13 residues.